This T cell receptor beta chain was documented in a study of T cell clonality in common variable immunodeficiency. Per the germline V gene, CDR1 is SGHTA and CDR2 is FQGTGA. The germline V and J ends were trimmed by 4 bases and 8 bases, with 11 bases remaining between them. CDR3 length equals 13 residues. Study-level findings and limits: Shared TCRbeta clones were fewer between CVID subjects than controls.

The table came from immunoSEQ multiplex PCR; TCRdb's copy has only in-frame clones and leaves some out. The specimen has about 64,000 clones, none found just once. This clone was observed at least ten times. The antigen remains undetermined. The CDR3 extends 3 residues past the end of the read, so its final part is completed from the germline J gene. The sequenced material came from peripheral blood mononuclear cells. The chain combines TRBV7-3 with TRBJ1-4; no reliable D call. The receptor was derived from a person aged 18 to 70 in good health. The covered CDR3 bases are TGTGCCAGCAGCTCGAGTGACGGGGAAAAA. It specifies CASSSSDGEK. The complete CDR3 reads CASSSSDGEKLFF. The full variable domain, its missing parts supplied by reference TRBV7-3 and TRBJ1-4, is GAGVSQTPSNKVTEKGKYVELRCDPISGHTALYWYRQSLGQGPEFLIYFQGTGAADDSGLPNDRFFAVRPEGSVSTLKIQRTERGDSAVYLCASSSSDGEKLFFGSGTQLSVL.